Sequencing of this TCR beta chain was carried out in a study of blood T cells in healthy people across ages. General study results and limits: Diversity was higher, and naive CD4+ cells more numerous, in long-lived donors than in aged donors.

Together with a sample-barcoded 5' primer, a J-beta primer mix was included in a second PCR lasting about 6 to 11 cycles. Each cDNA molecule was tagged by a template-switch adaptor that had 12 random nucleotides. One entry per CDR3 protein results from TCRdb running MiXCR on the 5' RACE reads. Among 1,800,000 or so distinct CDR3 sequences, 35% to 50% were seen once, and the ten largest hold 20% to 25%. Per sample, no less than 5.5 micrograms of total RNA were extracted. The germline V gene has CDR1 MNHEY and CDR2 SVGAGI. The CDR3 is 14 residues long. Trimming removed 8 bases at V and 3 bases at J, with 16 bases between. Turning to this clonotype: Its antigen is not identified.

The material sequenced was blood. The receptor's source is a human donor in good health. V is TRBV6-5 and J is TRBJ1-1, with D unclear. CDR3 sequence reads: CASCRLLRDTEAFF. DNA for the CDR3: TGTGCCAGCTGTCGGCTCCTGAGGGACACTGAAGCTTTCTTT.